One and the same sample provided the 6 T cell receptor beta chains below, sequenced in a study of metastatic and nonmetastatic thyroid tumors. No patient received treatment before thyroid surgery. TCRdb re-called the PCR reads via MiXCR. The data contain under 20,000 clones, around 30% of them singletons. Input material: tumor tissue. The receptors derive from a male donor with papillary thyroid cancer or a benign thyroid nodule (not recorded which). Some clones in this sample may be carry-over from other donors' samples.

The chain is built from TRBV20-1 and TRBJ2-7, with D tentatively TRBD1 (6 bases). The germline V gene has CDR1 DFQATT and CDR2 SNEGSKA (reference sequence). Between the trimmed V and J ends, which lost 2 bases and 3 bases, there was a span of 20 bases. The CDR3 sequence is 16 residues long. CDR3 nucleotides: TGCAGTGCTAGACCCGTAGCCGGGACACCTGACTACGAGCAGTACTTC. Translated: CSARPVAGTPDYEQYF.

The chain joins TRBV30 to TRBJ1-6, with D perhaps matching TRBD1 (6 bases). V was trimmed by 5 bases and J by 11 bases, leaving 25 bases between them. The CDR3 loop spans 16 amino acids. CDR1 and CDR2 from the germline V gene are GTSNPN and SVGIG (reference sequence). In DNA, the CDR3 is TGTGCCTGGGGGCCATACCGGGACGGGGGCTTGGCACCCCTCCACTTT. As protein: CAWGPYRDGGLAPLHF.

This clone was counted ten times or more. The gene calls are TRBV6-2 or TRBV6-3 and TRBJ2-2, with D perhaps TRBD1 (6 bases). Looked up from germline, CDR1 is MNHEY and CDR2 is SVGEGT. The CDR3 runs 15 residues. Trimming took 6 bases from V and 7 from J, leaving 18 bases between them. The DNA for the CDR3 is TGTGCCAGCAGGCGAACAGGGTCCGAGAGCGGGGAGCTGTTTTTT. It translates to CASRRTGSESGELFF.

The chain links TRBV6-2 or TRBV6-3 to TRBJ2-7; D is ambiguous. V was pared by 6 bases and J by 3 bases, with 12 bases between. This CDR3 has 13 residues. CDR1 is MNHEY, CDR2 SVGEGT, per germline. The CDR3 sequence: CASSPGFDYEQYF. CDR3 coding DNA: TGTGCCAGCAGCCCCGGGTTCGACTACGAGCAGTACTTC.

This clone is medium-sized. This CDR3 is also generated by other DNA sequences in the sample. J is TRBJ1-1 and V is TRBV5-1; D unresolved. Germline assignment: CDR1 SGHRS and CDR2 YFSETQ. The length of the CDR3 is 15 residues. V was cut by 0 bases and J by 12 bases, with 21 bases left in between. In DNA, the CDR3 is TGCGCCAGCAGCTTGGGAATTACGAGAGAGAGTTTGTCTTTCTTT. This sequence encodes CASSLGITRESLSFF. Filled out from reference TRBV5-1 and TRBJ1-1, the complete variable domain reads KAGVTQTPRYLIKTRGQQVTLSCSPISGHRSVSWYQQTPGQGLQFLFEYFSETQRNKGNFPGRFSGRQFSNSRSEMNVSTLELGDSALYLCASSLGITRESLSFFGQGTRLTVV.

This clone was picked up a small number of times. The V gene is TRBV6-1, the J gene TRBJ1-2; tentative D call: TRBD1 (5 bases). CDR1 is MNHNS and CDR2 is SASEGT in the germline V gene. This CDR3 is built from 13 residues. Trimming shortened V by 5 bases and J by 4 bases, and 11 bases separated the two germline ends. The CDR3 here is CASSKGRLYGYTF. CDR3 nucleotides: TGTGCCAGCAGTAAGGGACGGCTCTATGGCTACACCTTC.